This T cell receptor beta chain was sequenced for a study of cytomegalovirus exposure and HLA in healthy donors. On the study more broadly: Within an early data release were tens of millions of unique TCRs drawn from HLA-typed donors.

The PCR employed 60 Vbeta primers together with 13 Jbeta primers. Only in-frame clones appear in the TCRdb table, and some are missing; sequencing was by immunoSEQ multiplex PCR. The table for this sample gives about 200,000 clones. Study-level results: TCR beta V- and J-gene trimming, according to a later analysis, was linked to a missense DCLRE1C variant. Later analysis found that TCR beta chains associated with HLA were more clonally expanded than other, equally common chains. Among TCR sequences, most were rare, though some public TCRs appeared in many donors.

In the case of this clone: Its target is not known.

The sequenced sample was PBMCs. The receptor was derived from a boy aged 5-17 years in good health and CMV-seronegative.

The CDR3: CAWNGGPNQPQHF. CDR3 DNA sequence: TGTGCCTGGAATGGGGGCCCAAATCAGCCCCAGCATTTT. The V call is TRBV30, the J call TRBJ1-5; D perhaps matches TRBD1 (6 bases). The germline V gene has CDR1 GTSNPN and CDR2 SVGIG (reference sequence). V shed 4 bases and J shed 4 bases, with 11 bases lying between them. This CDR3 is built from 13 residues.